Listed below are T cell receptor beta chains from one sample, sequenced in a study of T cells after somatic rescue of genetic block. Using immunoSEQ multiplex PCR, the repertoire was profiled, and TCRdb retains in-frame clones only, with some absent. Of about 110,000 clones in the sample, about nine tenths are singletons; the top ten hold roughly 1.5%. The source material was peripheral blood mononuclear cells (PBMCs). These receptors all stem from a woman under 30. Each CDR3 is given with its conserved first and last residue. A D gene is named only where the DNA matches it firmly. Some rows have no size entry. The others give once, few or many, or a class for an expanded clone.

d_call j_call clone_size v_call cdr3_aa cdr3_nt
NA TRBJ2-2 NA TRBV7-8 CASSLVGQGRELFF TGTGCCAGCAGCTTAGTAGGGCAAGGTCGGGAGCTGTTTTTT
TRBD1 TRBJ1-2 NA TRBV25-1 CASSAHSRDRSRGYGYTF TGTGCCAGCAGTGCTCACTCCCGGGACAGGTCCAGAGGGTATGGCTACACCTTC
TRBD1 TRBJ1-3 NA TRBV5-4 CASSLPTGAGNTIYF TGTGCCAGCAGTTTGCCAACAGGGGCTGGAAACACCATATATTTT
NA TRBJ2-5 NA TRBV5-8 CASSSGTQTLVTQYF TGTGCCAGCAGCAGTGGGACCCAAACTCTAGTGACCCAGTACTTC
TRBD1 TRBJ1-1 once TRBV9 CASSPGGQGGNGNTEAFF TGTGCCAGCAGCCCGGGGGGACAGGGAGGAAATGGGAACACTGAAGCTTTCTTT
TRBD1 TRBJ2-7 NA TRBV7-6 CASSPTGTAPYEQYF TGTGCCAGCAGTCCAACCGGGACAGCCCCCTACGAGCAGTACTTC
TRBD1 TRBJ1-2 NA TRBV5-4 CASSDRQGNYGYTF TGTGCCAGCAGCGACCGACAGGGGAACTATGGCTACACCTTC
NA TRBJ1-3 NA TRBV9 CASSVLQSGNTIYF TGTGCCAGCAGCGTATTGCAGTCTGGAAACACCATATATTTT
NA TRBJ1-1 NA TRBV27 CASSLFGSMNTEAFF TGTGCCAGCAGCCTTTTTGGTTCCATGAACACTGAAGCTTTCTTT
NA TRBJ1-5 NA TRBV7-9 CASSLEGLNQPQHF TGTGCCAGCAGCTTAGAGGGACTCAATCAGCCCCAGCATTTT
NA TRBJ1-2 NA TRBV30 CAWNRDGNYGYTF TGTGCCTGGAACCGGGACGGAAACTATGGCTACACCTTC
NA TRBJ1-5 few TRBV19 CASGDHRPQPQHF TGTGCCAGTGGGGATCACAGGCCTCAGCCCCAGCATTTT
NA TRBJ1-6 NA TRBV19 CASSIDRPGNSPLHF TGTGCCAGTAGTATAGATCGCCCAGGCAATTCACCCCTCCACTTT
TRBD2 TRBJ2-5 NA TRBV14 CASSPGGKTHVGETQYF TGTGCCAGCAGCCCGGGGGGGAAGACCCACGTCGGAGAGACCCAGTACTTC
TRBD1 TRBJ2-7 NA TRBV28 CASSFLGDSYEQYF TGTGCCAGCAGTTTCCTTGGGGACAGCTACGAGCAGTACTTC
NA TRBJ2-2 few TRBV4-3 CASSQETRVGELFF TGCGCCAGCAGCCAAGAGACCCGGGTCGGGGAGCTGTTTTTT
NA TRBJ1-4 NA TRBV4-3 CASSPNEGFNEKLFF TGCGCCAGCAGCCCAAACGAGGGTTTTAATGAAAAACTGTTTTTT
TRBD1 TRBJ2-7 once TRBV9 CASSVMSRTGVDEQYF TGTGCCAGCAGCGTAATGTCAAGGACAGGGGTGGACGAGCAGTACTTC
TRBD1 TRBJ2-1 few TRBV7-6 CASSSRGRNYNEQFF TGTGCCAGCAGTTCTAGGGGGCGGAACTACAATGAGCAGTTCTTC
NA TRBJ2-1 NA TRBV9 CASSVVSGNDEQFF TGTGCCAGCAGCGTAGTGTCTGGGAACGATGAGCAGTTCTTC
NA TRBJ1-5 NA TRBV30 CALDLGGNQPQHF TGTGCCTTAGACCTTGGCGGCAATCAGCCCCAGCATTTT
TRBD1 TRBJ2-3 NA TRBV27 CASSSGTGGPDTQYF TGTGCCAGCAGTTCCGGGACAGGGGGCCCAGATACGCAGTATTTT
TRBD1 TRBJ1-2 NA TRBV29-1 CSASTGTYGYTF TGCAGCGCCTCGACAGGGACCTATGGCTACACCTTC
NA TRBJ2-6 NA TRBV29-1 CSVEDSGANVLTF TGCAGCGTTGAAGACTCTGGGGCCAACGTCCTGACTTTC
NA TRBJ2-5 NA TRBV9 CASSLSRGRETQYF TGTGCCAGCAGCCTCTCCAGAGGCCGGGAGACCCAGTACTTC
TRBD1 TRBJ1-1 NA TRBV11-2 CASSLRDSLVNTEAFF TGTGCCAGCAGCTTAAGGGACAGCTTAGTGAACACTGAAGCTTTCTTT
TRBD1 TRBJ1-2 NA TRBV6-5 CASSDQGQGYGYTF TGTGCCAGCAGCGACCAGGGACAGGGGTACGGCTACACCTTC
TRBD2 TRBJ2-1 few TRBV4-3 CASSQDAASGVDEQFF TGCGCCAGCAGCCAAGATGCCGCTAGCGGGGTTGATGAGCAGTTCTTC
TRBD1 TRBJ1-4 NA TRBV5-1 CASSFRGLDEKLFF TGCGCCAGCAGCTTCAGGGGGCTTGACGAAAAACTGTTTTTT